This entry lists 17 T cell receptor beta chains sequenced from one sample in a study of OX40 agonist ivuxolimab in advanced cancers. Clones were read by immunoSEQ multiplex PCR, and TCRdb kept only the in-frame ones, dropping some. The sample lists about 110,000 clones, 75% to 95% seen once, with around 0.47% in the top ten. The material was CD4+ or CD8+ T cells sorted from blood, obtained in a trial of the OX40 agonist ivuxolimab. The source of these receptors is an adult with an advanced solid tumor such as melanoma, head and neck, liver or kidney cancer.

This rearrangement joins TRBV6-5 to TRBJ1-2; D gene ambiguous. Deletions cut 2 bases from V and 3 bases from J, with 7 bases between. Germline lookup yields CDR1 MNHEY and CDR2 SVGAGI. The CDR3 is made up of 13 amino acids. The CDR3 here is CASSYKGYYGYTF. The CDR3, as DNA: TGTGCCAGCAGTTACAAGGGCTACTATGGCTACACCTTC.

The chain combines TRBV6-5 with TRBJ1-2; a weak D match, TRBD1 (5 bases). The V end lost 5 bases, the J end lost 4 bases, and 17 bases lay between the germline ends. The CDR3 loop spans 15 amino acids. Germline V gene lookup returns CDR1 MNHEY and CDR2 SVGAGI. The CDR3, as DNA: TGTGCCAGCAGTACTGGGACGGCCCGCGGCTATGGCTACACCTTC. It specifies CASSTGTARGYGYTF.

The J gene is TRBJ2-1, the V gene TRBV6-1; weak D call: TRBD1 (6 bases). V dropped 7 bases and J dropped 15 bases, with 19 bases sitting between them. The germline gives CDR1 MNHNS, CDR2 SASEGT. The CDR3 totals 12 residues. The DNA of the CDR3 is TGTGCCAGCAACCACAAAGGAACAGGGTTGTTCTTC. It specifies CASNHKGTGLFF.

The chain is built from TRBV5-1 and TRBJ2-2; 7 bases fit TRBD1. Germline CDR1 and CDR2: SGHRS and YFSETQ. With 4 bases clipped from V and 4 bases from J, the junction kept 13 bases outside the gene matches. The CDR3 runs 17 residues. The CDR3 loop is CASSPDTGVFGTGELFF. The CDR3 DNA reads as TGCGCCAGCAGCCCGGACACAGGGGTCTTTGGCACCGGGGAGCTGTTTTTT.

Comments on this clone: One end of the junction is discordant with germline, which a read error may explain. Other nucleotide sequences from this sample produce the same CDR3. V gene TRBV7-8 combines with J gene TRBJ1-4; D might be TRBD1 (5 bases). The CDR3 covers 15 residues. The germline gives CDR1 SGHVS, CDR2 FQNEAQ. CDR3 in amino acids: CASSLDSATNEKLFF. The CDR3 DNA is TGTGCCAGCAGTTTAGACAGTGCAACTAATGAAAAACTGTTTTTT.

Comment on this clone: Other DNA sequences of this sample code for an identical CDR3. The genes are TRBV10-3 and TRBJ2-7, with D perhaps TRBD1 (5 bases). The CDR3 contains 15 residues. The V gene's germline CDR1 is ENHRY and CDR2 SYGVKD. V was clipped by 3 bases and J by 2 bases, with 14 bases between them. The CDR3 region is CAISDPRQSPYEQYF. The CDR3 region has the DNA TGTGCCATCAGTGACCCTCGACAGTCCCCCTACGAGCAGTACTTC.

The rearrangement links TRBV7-2 to TRBJ1-4; 9 nucleotides align to TRBD1. The CDR3 consists of 14 residues. The ends lost 4 bases at V and 7 bases at J; junction bases unmatched: 4. Germline V gives CDR1 SGHTA, CDR2 FQGNSA. DNA for the CDR3: TGTGCCAGCAGCTCGGACAGGGGTTCTGAAAAACTGTTTTTT. Translated: CASSSDRGSEKLFF.

This clone has just one count. The chain joins TRBV11-2 to TRBJ2-3, with TRBD2 matching over 7 bases. The CDR3 length is 16 residues. Germline CDR1 SGHAT, CDR2 FQNNGV. The J segment lost 2 bases and the V segment lost 2 bases, leaving 7 bases of the junction unmatched. The CDR3 DNA reads TGTGCCAGCAGCTTAAGGAAAACTAGCGTCACAGATACGCAGTATTTT. This translates into CASSLRKTSVTDTQYF.

The sample holds a few counts of this clone. This sequence joins TRBV5-6 and TRBJ2-3; 8 nucleotides line up with TRBD2. V lost 4 bases to trimming and J lost 5 bases; unmatched junction nucleotides: 6. CDR1 is SGHDT, CDR2 YYEEEE, per germline. The CDR3 contains 14 residues. The CDR3 DNA is TGTGCCAGCAGCCCGGGGGGGCCTGGAGATACGCAGTATTTT. Amino acids: CASSPGGPGDTQYF.

The chain links TRBV6-4 to TRBJ1-5; D remains ambiguous. This CDR3 comprises 13 residues. Germline CDR1 is MRHNA and CDR2 is SNTAGT. V gave up 4 bases and J gave up 4 bases, with 8 bases separating them. CDR3 amino acids: CASSVSENQPQHF. CDR3 coding DNA: TGTGCCAGCAGTGTTTCTGAGAATCAGCCCCAGCATTTT.

V gene TRBV19 combines with J gene TRBJ1-2; D unclear. The CDR3 has 15 amino acids. Between the trimmed V and J ends, which lost 10 bases and 3 bases, there was a span of 21 bases. CDR1 is LNHDA, CDR2 SQIVND, per germline (reference sequence). The CDR3 spells CATSLFGSYDYGYTF. Written as DNA, the CDR3 is TGTGCCACCTCCCTTTTCGGCAGTTATGACTATGGCTACACCTTC.

CDR3 protein: CASSLEDRAKYGYTF. CDR3 DNA sequence: TGTGCCAGCAGCTTAGAGGACAGGGCGAAATATGGCTACACCTTC. This rearrangement joins TRBV7-9 to TRBJ1-2; 8 positions agree with TRBD1. Trimming removed 1 base from V and 5 bases from J; junction bases left unmatched: 6. This CDR3 is built from 15 residues. Looked up from germline, CDR1 is SEHNR and CDR2 is FQNEAQ (reference sequence).

This rearrangement joins TRBV5-4 to TRBJ2-2; TRBD1 might be the D (5 bases). CDR3 length: 17 residues. The ends were cut back, 1 base at V and 2 bases at J, with 15 bases in the middle. CDR1 and CDR2 (germline): SGHNT, YYREEE (reference sequence). The chain's CDR3 is CASSLSQGPPNTGELFF. The CDR3 bases are TGTGCCAGCAGCTTGAGTCAGGGCCCGCCTAACACCGGGGAGCTGTTTTTT.

V is TRBV6-1 and J is TRBJ2-7; D ambiguous. The germline CDR1 and CDR2 sequences are MNHNS and SASEGT. V lost 5 bases and J 9 bases, leaving 14 bases between the germline ends. The CDR3 totals 12 residues. The CDR3 sequence is CASSPPSERQYF. CDR3 coding DNA: TGTGCCAGCAGTCCACCCTCCGAGCGGCAGTACTTC.

This clone appeared once. The chain recombines TRBV15 with TRBJ2-5, with no clear D. Germline CDR1 is LNHNV and CDR2 is YYDKDF (reference sequence). V was trimmed by 6 bases and J by 5 bases, leaving 13 bases between them. The CDR3 runs 13 residues. The DNA for the CDR3 is TGTGCCACCAGGTCGGACGTTAGGGAGACCCAGTACTTC. This translates into CATRSDVRETQYF. Supplemented by reference TRBV15 and TRBJ2-5, the full variable domain reads DAMVIQNPRYQVTQFGKPVTLSCSQTLNHNVMYWYQQKSSQAPKLLFHYYDKDFNNEADTPDNFQSRRPNTSFCFLDIRSPGLGDTAMYLCATRSDVRETQYFGPGTRLLVL.

The chain employs TRBV28 and TRBJ1-5, with TRBD1 identical over 8 bases. With V trimmed by 8 bases and J by 10 bases, 7 bases remained unmatched. The CDR3 sequence is 12 residues long. Germline CDR1 MDHEN, CDR2 SYDVKM. DNA for the CDR3: TGTGCCAGCGATACAGGGGGAGAACCCCAGCATTTT. Encoded protein: CASDTGGEPQHF.

This chain joins TRBV18 and TRBJ1-2, with D perhaps TRBD1 (5 bases). V gave up 3 bases and J gave up 4 bases, with 9 bases separating them. The CDR3 contains 13 residues. CDR1 is KGHSH, CDR2 LQKENI, per germline. The CDR3 reads CASSPDRGYGYTF. CDR3 bases: TGTGCCAGCTCACCCGACAGAGGCTATGGCTACACCTTC. Filled out from reference TRBV18 and TRBJ1-2, the complete variable domain reads NAGVMQNPRHLVRRRGQEARLRCSPMKGHSHVYWYRQLPEEGLKFMVYLQKENIIDESGMPKERFSAEFPKEGPSILRIQQVVRGDSAAYFCASSPDRGYGYTFGSGTRLTVV.